The source of this T cell receptor beta chain is a study of CD8 T cells in ankylosing spondylitis. Study-level findings and limits: Certain motif variants had earlier appeared in reactive arthritis synovial fluid and blood. Disease-linked clones bore a CD8+ phenotype and were relatively rare in peripheral blood. There was a TCR beta motif, made of fewer than 10 highly homologous variants, that appeared characteristic of ankylosing spondylitis blood. There was reportedly significant enrichment of clones that were disease-linked in matched ankylosing spondylitis synovial fluid.

Worth noting for this clonotype: Its specificity is not known.

The J segment lost 5 bases and the V segment lost 4 bases, leaving 8 bases of the junction unmatched. Germline V gives CDR1 SGHRS, CDR2 YFSETQ. This CDR3 region has 15 residues. The TCR beta libraries were generated through quantitative 5'-RACE incorporating molecular barcodes. TCRdb called the 5' RACE reads again in MiXCR, with one record for every CDR3 protein. The sample lists 400,000 to 450,000 distinct CDR3 sequences, 17% seen once, with just over 1% in the top ten. Material: blood, either unsorted or a sorted T cell fraction (not recorded which). The rearrangement links TRBV5-1 to TRBJ2-7; TRBD2 matches at 11 bases. The source of this sequence is a male donor with ankylosing spondylitis. In nucleotides, the CDR3 is TGCGCCAGCAGCAACCCCGGGACTAGCGGCCACGAGCAGTACTTC. Residues: CASSNPGTSGHEQYF.